This T cell receptor beta chain derives from a study of blood T cell repertoires in COVID-19. In the study overall: The origin of the acute and convalescent COVID-19 samples was the United States, Italy and Spain. PBMCs, B-cell-depleted T cells, or T cells were the source of the cDNA or gDNA that made up the material.

CDR3 length equals 14 residues. Trimming shortened V by 1 base and J by 4 bases, and 10 bases separated the two germline ends. Germline CDR1 and CDR2: MNHNS and SASEGT. TCRdb's copy holds only in-frame clones and misses some; the assay was immunoSEQ multiplex PCR. The sample contains some 73,000 clones, roughly 86% of which appear only once. This chain joins TRBV6-1 and TRBJ1-2, with a tentative D call TRBD1 (5 bases). The sample consisted of peripheral blood. The receptor was derived from a woman aged 55-75 years with acute or convalescent COVID-19. As DNA, the CDR3 is TGTGCCAGCAGTGAAGAGGGCAGGGTCTATGGCTACACCTTC. Translation gives CASSEEGRVYGYTF.